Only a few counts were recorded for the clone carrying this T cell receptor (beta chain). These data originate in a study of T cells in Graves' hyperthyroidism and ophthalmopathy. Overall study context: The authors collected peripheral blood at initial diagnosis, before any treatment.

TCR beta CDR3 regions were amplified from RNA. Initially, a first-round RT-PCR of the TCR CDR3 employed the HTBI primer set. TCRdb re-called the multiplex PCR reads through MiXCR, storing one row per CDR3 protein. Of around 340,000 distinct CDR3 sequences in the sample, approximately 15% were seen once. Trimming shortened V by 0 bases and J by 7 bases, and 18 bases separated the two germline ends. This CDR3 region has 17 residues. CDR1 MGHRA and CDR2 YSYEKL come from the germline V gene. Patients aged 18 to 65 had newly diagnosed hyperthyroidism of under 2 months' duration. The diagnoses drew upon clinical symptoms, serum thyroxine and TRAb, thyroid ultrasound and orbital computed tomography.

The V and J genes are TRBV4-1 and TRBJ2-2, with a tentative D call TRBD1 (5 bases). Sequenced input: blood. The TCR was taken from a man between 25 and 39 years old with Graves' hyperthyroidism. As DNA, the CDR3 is TGCGCCAGCAGCCAAGAGGGCCTAGGGGTGGGCAGCGGGGAGCTGTTTTTT. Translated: CASSQEGLGVGSGELFF.